This entry lists 27 T cell receptor beta chains sequenced from one sample in a study of cytomegalovirus exposure and HLA in healthy donors. The PCR was carried out with 60 Vbeta primers and 13 Jbeta primers. The data were produced by immunoSEQ multiplex PCR, yet TCRdb's version contains in-frame clones alone and is incomplete. The profile shows fewer than 200,000 clones, approximately 80% of them singletons. Sequenced material: PBMCs. Receptors were obtained from a woman aged 18-29 years in good health and CMV-seronegative.

This chain joins TRBV19 and TRBJ2-1; TRBD2 aligns across 10 bases. The junction had 9 bases not matched to a gene; V was cut back by 3 bases and J by 4 bases. The CDR3 is 17 residues long. Germline CDR1 LNHDA, CDR2 SQIVND (reference sequence). CDR3 sequence (DNA): TGTGCCAGTAGTATGGGGGTAGGACTAGCGGCATACAATGAGCAGTTCTTC. Amino acid sequence: CASSMGVGLAAYNEQFF.

This clone was seen a handful of times. Within the sample, other DNA sequences also encode this same CDR3. V gene TRBV7-9 combines with J gene TRBJ1-1; D might be TRBD1 (6 bases). Trimming stripped 6 bases from V and 2 bases from J, with 10 bases between. This CDR3 is 13 amino acids long. CDR1 and CDR2 from the germline V gene are SEHNR and FQNEAQ (reference sequence). DNA for the CDR3: TGTGCCAGCAGTCAGGACAGTAACACTGAAGCTTTCTTT. Its protein product is CASSQDSNTEAFF.

V is TRBV7-2 and J is TRBJ2-2; the match to TRBD2 covers 11 bases. Trimming removed 2 bases from V and 5 bases from J; junction bases left unmatched: 10. This CDR3 has 18 amino acids. The germline V gene encodes CDR1 SGHTA and CDR2 FQGNSA. The CDR3 DNA follows: TGTGCCAGCAGCTTATATCCTCTAGCGGGAGGAGAAACCGGGGAGCTGTTTTTT. Residues: CASSLYPLAGGETGELFF.

In DNA, the CDR3 is TGTGCCAGCAGTTATTCAGGGGTGTTGAACACTGAAGCTTTCTTT. Protein sequence: CASSYSGVLNTEAFF. J is TRBJ1-1 and V is TRBV6-5, with D tentatively TRBD1 (6 bases). CDR1 MNHEY and CDR2 SVGAGI come from the germline V gene. The V and J ends lost 3 bases and 0 bases respectively, with 11 bases between them. This CDR3 has 15 amino acids.

This rearrangement joins TRBV19 to TRBJ1-1, with TRBD1 as a possible D gene (5 bases). The CDR3 runs to 15 residues. Germline CDR1 reads LNHDA; CDR2 reads SQIVND (reference sequence). V dropped 1 base and J dropped 3 bases, with 12 bases sitting between them. CDR3 in DNA: TGTGCCAGTAGTATAGCGGGGGTTTGGGACACTGAAGCTTTCTTT. It encodes CASSIAGVWDTEAFF.

The chain uses TRBV18 and TRBJ2-3, with TRBD1 matching over 8 bases. Germline CDR1 and CDR2: KGHSH and LQKENI. V lost 1 base, J lost 0 bases, and 3 bases stayed unmatched. This CDR3 is built from 16 residues. CDR3 in DNA: TGTGCCAGCTCACCACAACAGGGGGGAAGCACAGATACGCAGTATTTT. Translating it yields CASSPQQGGSTDTQYF.

The chain is built from TRBV27 and TRBJ1-6; TRBD1 aligns across 10 bases. The CDR3 has 13 residues. Unmatched junction bases numbered 2, after V lost 5 bases and J lost 10 bases. Per the germline V gene, CDR1 is MNHEY and CDR2 is SMNVEV (reference sequence). The CDR3 is CASSRDRGSPLHF. In DNA form, the CDR3 reads TGTGCCAGCAGTCGGGACAGGGGCTCACCCCTCCACTTT.

This chain joins TRBV18 and TRBJ1-4, with 10 nucleotides matching TRBD1. The CDR3 length is 15 residues. After removal of 6 bases from V and 7 bases from J, the junction contained 8 bases not matched to a gene. Germline V CDR1 and CDR2: KGHSH, LQKENI. The CDR3 here is CASSNDRGLGEKLFF. CDR3 in DNA: TGTGCCAGCTCTAACGACAGGGGGCTAGGTGAAAAACTGTTTTTT. The complete variable domain, with remaining parts taken from reference TRBV18 and TRBJ1-4, reads NAGVMQNPRHLVRRRGQEARLRCSPMKGHSHVYWYRQLPEEGLKFMVYLQKENIIDESGMPKERFSAEFPKEGPSILRIQQVVRGDSAAYFCASSNDRGLGEKLFFGSGTQLSVL.

The chain couples TRBV4-2 to TRBJ2-5, with TRBD2 matching 8 bases. J was trimmed by 3 bases and V by 0 bases; bases with no gene match: 6. From germline, CDR1 is LGHNA and CDR2 YNFKEQ. The CDR3 consists of 16 residues. The DNA for the CDR3 is TGTGCCAGCAGCCAAGAACAAGGCGGGGGGAAAGAGACCCAGTACTTC. Translating gives CASSQEQGGGKETQYF.

This rearrangement joins TRBV11-2 to TRBJ2-7; 8 bases fit TRBD2. Germline-derived CDR1 and CDR2 are SGHAT and FQNNGV. V shed 5 bases and J 2 bases; nucleotides not matched to a gene: 5. There are 14 residues in the CDR3. CDR3 sequence: CASSPIAGTYEQYF. The CDR3 nucleotides are TGTGCCAGCAGCCCAATAGCGGGGACCTACGAGCAGTACTTC.

The V gene is TRBV4-1, the J gene TRBJ2-5; 9 bases are shared with TRBD2. The length of the CDR3 is 21 residues. CDR1 and CDR2 (germline): MGHRA, YSYEKL. The V gene end was trimmed by 0 bases and the J gene end by 1 base; junction bases not matched to a gene: 18. CDR3 sequence reads: CASSQDLPAGGGQYIQETQYF. DNA of the CDR3: TGCGCCAGCAGCCAAGATCTCCCAGCGGGGGGCGGACAATACATCCAAGAGACCCAGTACTTC.

This clone was counted between two and nine times. V and J are TRBV28 and TRBJ1-6; D gene uncertain. Looked up from germline, CDR1 is MDHEN and CDR2 is SYDVKM. The CDR3 sequence is 15 residues long. Trimming took 3 bases from V and 2 from J, leaving 8 bases between them. The CDR3: CASSFPPAYNSPLHF. As DNA, the CDR3 is TGTGCCAGCAGTTTCCCACCAGCCTATAATTCACCCCTCCACTTT.

The J gene is TRBJ1-1, the V gene TRBV29-1; 7 positions agree with TRBD1. The germline gives CDR1 SQVTM, CDR2 ANQGSEA. The CDR3 loop spans 13 amino acids. V trimming: 6 bases; J trimming: 2 bases; junction bases outside the gene matches: 6. DNA of the CDR3: TGCAGCGTCCACAACAGGGGAAACACTGAAGCTTTCTTT. Translated: CSVHNRGNTEAFF.

V is TRBV25-1 and J is TRBJ2-5; TRBD1 matches at 7 bases. CDR1 is MGHDK, CDR2 SYGVNS, per germline. The V gene end was trimmed by 5 bases and the J gene end by 5 bases; junction bases not matched to a gene: 14. CDR3 size: 16 residues. The CDR3, as DNA: TGTGCCAGCAGTCTAGGGGGACAGACCCGTTGGGAGACCCAGTACTTC. Its translation is CASSLGGQTRWETQYF.

This chain joins TRBV28 and TRBJ1-2; no reliable D call. CDR1 and CDR2 from the germline V gene are MDHEN and SYDVKM. The ends were cut back, 5 bases at V and 2 bases at J, with 6 bases in the middle. The CDR3 sequence is 12 residues long. The chain's CDR3 is CASSGLNYGYTF. The CDR3 nucleotides read TGTGCCAGCAGTGGGCTAAACTATGGCTACACCTTC.

This chain joins TRBV5-4 and TRBJ1-2, with a tentative D call TRBD1 (6 bases). Trimming cost V 0 bases and J 3 bases, with 15 bases left between them. This CDR3 has 16 residues. Per germline, CDR1 SGHNT and CDR2 YYREEE (reference sequence). The CDR3 sequence: CASSLASRQAYYGYTF. CDR3 nucleotides: TGTGCCAGCAGCTTGGCCTCGAGACAGGCATACTATGGCTACACCTTC. The full variable domain, in which reference TRBV5-4 and TRBJ1-2 provide the parts outside the CDR3, is ETGVTQSPTHLIKTRGQQVTLRCSSQSGHNTVSWYQQALGQGPQFIFQYYREEENGRGNFPPRFSGLQFPNYSSELNVNALELDDSALYLCASSLASRQAYYGYTFGSGTRLTVV.

The gene calls are TRBV27 and TRBJ1-6; TRBD1 is a possible D gene (6 bases). This CDR3 contains 14 residues. The germline V gene encodes CDR1 MNHEY and CDR2 SMNVEV (reference sequence). V lost 6 bases to trimming and J lost 6 bases, with 12 bases between them. The DNA for the CDR3 is TGTGCCAGCAGGGACAGAGGGATTAATTCACCCCTCCACTTT. Translation gives CASRDRGINSPLHF.

The CDR3 DNA reads TGTGCCATCACCGGACAGGGAGGAACTGAAGCTTTCTTT. The encoded protein is CAITGQGGTEAFF. The genes are TRBV10-3 and TRBJ1-1; 8 bases agree with TRBD1. The trim removed 7 bases at V and 5 bases at J, leaving 6 bases unmatched. This CDR3 has 13 amino acids. CDR1 is ENHRY and CDR2 is SYGVKD in the germline V gene.

V and J are TRBV7-9 and TRBJ2-1, with 9 bases fitting TRBD2. The trim removed 4 bases at V and 2 bases at J, leaving 6 bases unmatched. The CDR3 spans 16 residues. Germline V gene sequence: CDR1 SEHNR, CDR2 FQNEAQ (reference sequence). The CDR3 loop reads CASSSLSGRPYNEQFF. Written as DNA, the CDR3 is TGTGCCAGCAGCTCCCTTAGCGGGAGACCCTACAATGAGCAGTTCTTC.

The rearrangement links TRBV27 to TRBJ1-4, with TRBD1 as a possible D gene (5 bases). The germline V and J ends were trimmed by 1 base and 8 bases, with 14 bases remaining between them. The CDR3 consists of 15 residues. The germline V gene has CDR1 MNHEY and CDR2 SMNVEV (reference sequence). CDR3 protein: CASSLFKPGPEKLFF. DNA for the CDR3: TGTGCCAGCAGTTTATTCAAGCCAGGGCCCGAAAAACTGTTTTTT.

There are a few counts of this clone. The V and J genes are TRBV2 and TRBJ1-5, with TRBD1 matching over 7 bases. Per germline, CDR1 SNHLY and CDR2 FYNNEI. The V gene end was trimmed by 3 bases and the J gene end by 2 bases; junction bases not matched to a gene: 4. The CDR3 consists of 15 residues. CDR3: CASSDSGGGNQPQHF. In DNA, the CDR3 is TGTGCCAGCAGTGACTCAGGGGGAGGCAATCAGCCCCAGCATTTT. The entire variable domain, with the rest obtained from reference TRBV2 and TRBJ1-5, is as follows: EPEVTQTPSHQVTQMGQEVILRCVPISNHLYFYWYRQILGQKVEFLVSFYNNEISEKSEIFDDQFSVERPDGSNFTLKIRSTKLEDSAMYFCASSDSGGGNQPQHFGDGTRLSIL.

The chain combines TRBV5-1 with TRBJ1-1; D may be TRBD1 (6 bases). CDR1 and CDR2 (germline): SGHRS, YFSETQ. V was clipped by 6 bases and J by 6 bases, with 24 bases between them. This CDR3 contains 16 residues. Here the CDR3 DNA reads TGCGCCAGCAACCGGAGAACAGGGCAGGGAATCTCTGAAGCTTTCTTT. It translates to CASNRRTGQGISEAFF.

The chain links TRBV2 to TRBJ2-4, with D possibly being TRBD2 (5 bases). CDR3 length: 15 amino acids. Per germline, CDR1 SNHLY and CDR2 FYNNEI. V was trimmed by 8 bases and J by 0 bases, leaving 14 bases between them. CDR3 sequence reads: CASSIWELAKNIQYF. The DNA of the CDR3 is TGTGCCAGCTCCATATGGGAGTTAGCCAAAAACATTCAGTACTTC.

V gene TRBV11-2 combines with J gene TRBJ2-1; 7 nucleotides align to TRBD1. Per the germline V gene, CDR1 is SGHAT and CDR2 is FQNNGV. The CDR3 has 17 residues. V gave up 5 bases and J gave up 5 bases; unmatched junction bases: 15. This CDR3 reads CASSTTPQGVLDNEQFF. DNA for the CDR3: TGTGCCAGCAGCACTACTCCCCAGGGGGTCTTGGACAATGAGCAGTTCTTC.

The chain recombines TRBV2 with TRBJ2-1; possible D gene TRBD1, 6 bases. There are 12 residues in the CDR3. The germline gives CDR1 SNHLY, CDR2 FYNNEI. Trimming shortened V by 5 bases and J by 6 bases, and 8 bases separated the two germline ends. CDR3 region: CASSTQGNEQFF. The CDR3 DNA sequence: TGTGCCAGCAGTACACAGGGCAATGAGCAGTTCTTC.

The chain joins TRBV19 to TRBJ2-2; 8 bases align to TRBD1. CDR1 is LNHDA and CDR2 is SQIVND in the germline V gene (reference sequence). CDR3 length equals 15 residues. Germline trimming cut 5 bases from V and 0 bases from J; bases unmatched to any gene: 2. In DNA, the CDR3 is TGTGCCAGTAGTCAACAGGGGGCGAACACCGGGGAGCTGTTTTTT. Residues: CASSQQGANTGELFF.

This clone was observed a few times. The genes are TRBV19 and TRBJ1-1; 9 bases map to TRBD1. The CDR3 covers 13 residues. CDR1 and CDR2 from the germline V gene are LNHDA and SQIVND (reference sequence). The CDR3 protein is CAIRGQGRTEAFF. Here the CDR3 DNA reads TGTGCTATACGAGGACAGGGGAGAACTGAAGCTTTCTTT. Looking up the rest from reference TRBV19 and TRBJ1-1 gives the full variable domain: DGGITQSPKYLFRKEGQNVTLSCEQNLNHDAMYWYRQDPGQGLRLIYYSQIVNDFQKGDIAEGYSVSREKKESFPLTVTSAQKNPTAFYLCAIRGQGRTEAFFGQGTRLTVV.